This is a list of T cell receptor beta chains from one sample in a study of control samples from healthy donors and cancer patients. Sequencing was performed with immunoSEQ multiplex PCR; in TCRdb, only in-frame clones are kept and a portion is missing. Here the sample spans fewer than 200,000 clones, about 93% being singletons. Sequencing used blood. The receptor source for this set is an older woman in good health. The CDR3 runs from the conserved cysteine through the conserved F or W.

V gene: TRBV29-1; J gene: TRBJ1-1; CDR3 protein: CSVDNVDRAMNTEAFF
V gene: TRBV5-4; J gene: TRBJ2-3; CDR3 protein: CASSLALRGGQDTQYF
V gene: TRBV19; J gene: TRBJ2-7; CDR3 protein: CASSILAGLYEQYF
V gene: TRBV6-4; J gene: TRBJ2-7; CDR3 protein: CASSAETGETYEQYF
V gene: TRBV9; J gene: TRBJ2-3; CDR3 protein: CASSVGLAGDASTDTQYF
V gene: TRBV10-3; J gene: TRBJ1-2; CDR3 protein: CAIIPNPGNYGYTF
V gene: TRBV19; J gene: TRBJ1-5; CDR3 protein: CASSIDRVQPQHF
V gene: TRBV6-5; J gene: TRBJ2-5; CDR3 protein: CASSYLGQPPGTQYF
V gene: TRBV6-1; J gene: TRBJ1-1; CDR3 protein: CASSERTGTEAFF
V gene: TRBV11-2; J gene: TRBJ2-7; CDR3 protein: CASSLATYEQYF
V gene: TRBV5-4; J gene: TRBJ2-5; CDR3 protein: CASSSTGYGETQYF
V gene: TRBV11-2; J gene: TRBJ2-7; CDR3 protein: CASSPVGGSIYEQYF
V gene: TRBV3-1/TRBV3-2; J gene: TRBJ2-3; CDR3 protein: CASSQGPSTDTQYF
V gene: TRBV12-5; J gene: TRBJ1-1; CDR3 protein: CASGLAPGNTEAFF
V gene: TRBV5-1; J gene: TRBJ2-3; CDR3 protein: CASREAVGNTDTQYF
V gene: TRBV30; J gene: TRBJ2-2; CDR3 protein: CASQEVGGELFF
V gene: TRBV19; J gene: TRBJ2-6; CDR3 protein: CASSMGRGSGANVLTF
V gene: TRBV6-6; J gene: TRBJ1-3; CDR3 protein: CASTSGLQGDTIYF
V gene: TRBV20-1; J gene: TRBJ1-2; CDR3 protein: CSAGGDGYTF
V gene: TRBV10-3; J gene: TRBJ1-1; CDR3 protein: CAIIGQENTEAFF
V gene: TRBV5-4; J gene: TRBJ2-1; CDR3 protein: CASSLRQGNNEQFF
V gene: TRBV12-3/TRBV12-4; J gene: TRBJ2-1; CDR3 protein: CASSHMGPLFF
V gene: TRBV6-5; J gene: TRBJ1-2; CDR3 protein: CASGVANYGYTF
V gene: TRBV7-9; J gene: TRBJ1-1; CDR3 protein: CASSLDRGPNTEAFF
V gene: TRBV25-1; J gene: TRBJ2-7; CDR3 protein: CASSEQTGSAEQYF
V gene: TRBV6-2/TRBV6-3; J gene: TRBJ1-5; CDR3 protein: CASSYSTGRQPQHF
V gene: TRBV11-2; J gene: TRBJ1-1; CDR3 protein: CASSLSLANTEAFF
V gene: TRBV7-9; J gene: TRBJ2-5; CDR3 protein: CASSSRGGETQYF
V gene: TRBV27; J gene: TRBJ1-2; CDR3 protein: CASRPAGADSYGYTF
V gene: TRBV4-3; J gene: TRBJ1-6; CDR3 protein: CASSQEQAPSPLHF
V gene: TRBV20-1; J gene: TRBJ2-2; CDR3 protein: CSASDPPGQGGTGELFF
V gene: TRBV13; J gene: TRBJ2-2; CDR3 protein: CASSLGIRPSGEANTGELFF
V gene: TRBV7-2; J gene: TRBJ2-7; CDR3 protein: CASSLDEGVSYEQYF
V gene: TRBV14; J gene: TRBJ2-3; CDR3 protein: CASSHFEGSGTDTQYF
V gene: TRBV5-1; J gene: TRBJ1-1; CDR3 protein: CASSTAGTGLRAFF
V gene: TRBV7-2; J gene: TRBJ2-2; CDR3 protein: CASSPGSFTGELFF
V gene: TRBV2; J gene: TRBJ1-5; CDR3 protein: CASSVTPGTGVSNQPQHF
V gene: TRBV12-3/TRBV12-4; J gene: TRBJ1-1; CDR3 protein: CASRGTGGTEAFF
V gene: TRBV5-1; J gene: TRBJ1-5; CDR3 protein: CASSLDGTGYQPQHF
V gene: TRBV24-1; J gene: TRBJ2-1; CDR3 protein: CATSDFGNEQFF